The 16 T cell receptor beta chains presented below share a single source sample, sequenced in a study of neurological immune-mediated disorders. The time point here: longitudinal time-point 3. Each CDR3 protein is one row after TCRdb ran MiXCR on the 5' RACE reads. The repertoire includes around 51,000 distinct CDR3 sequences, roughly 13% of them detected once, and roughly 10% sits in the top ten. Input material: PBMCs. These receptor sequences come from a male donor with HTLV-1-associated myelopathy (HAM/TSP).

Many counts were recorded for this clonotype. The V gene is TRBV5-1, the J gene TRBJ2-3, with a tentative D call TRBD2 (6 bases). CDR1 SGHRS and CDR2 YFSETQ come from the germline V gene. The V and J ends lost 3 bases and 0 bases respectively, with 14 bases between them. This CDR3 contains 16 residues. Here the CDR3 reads CASSWKRGTSTDTQYF. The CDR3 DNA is TGCGCCAGCAGCTGGAAACGGGGGACTAGCACAGATACGCAGTATTTT.

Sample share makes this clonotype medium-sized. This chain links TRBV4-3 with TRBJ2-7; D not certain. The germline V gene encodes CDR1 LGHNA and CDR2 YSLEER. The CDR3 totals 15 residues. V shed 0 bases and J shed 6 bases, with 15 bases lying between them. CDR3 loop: CASSQDAFVASEQYF. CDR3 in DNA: TGCGCCAGCAGCCAAGACGCATTCGTAGCCTCCGAGCAGTACTTC.

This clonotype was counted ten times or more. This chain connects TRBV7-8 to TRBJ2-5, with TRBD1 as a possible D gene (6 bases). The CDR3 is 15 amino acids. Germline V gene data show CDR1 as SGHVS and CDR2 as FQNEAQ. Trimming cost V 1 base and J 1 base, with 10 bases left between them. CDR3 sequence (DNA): TGTGCCAGCAGCTTAGTTGGCAGGGGCCAAGAGACCCAGTACTTC. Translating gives CASSLVGRGQETQYF.

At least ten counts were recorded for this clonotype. The CDR3 is CASSLRYQQYQETQYF. CDR3 DNA: TGTGCCAGCAGCCTGAGGTACCAACAGTACCAAGAGACCCAGTACTTC. The gene calls are TRBV5-5 and TRBJ2-5; D unclear. The CDR3 sequence is 16 residues long. V lost 4 bases, J lost 0 bases, and 16 bases lay in between. Looked up from germline, CDR1 is SGHKS and CDR2 is YYEKEE (reference sequence).

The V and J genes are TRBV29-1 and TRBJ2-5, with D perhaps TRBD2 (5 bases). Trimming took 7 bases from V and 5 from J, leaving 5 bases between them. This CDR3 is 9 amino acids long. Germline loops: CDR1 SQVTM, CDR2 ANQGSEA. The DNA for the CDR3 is TGCAGCGGCGGGGAGACCCAGTACTTC. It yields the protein CSGGETQYF. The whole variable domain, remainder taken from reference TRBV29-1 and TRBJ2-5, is SAVISQKPSRDICQRGTSLTIQCQVDSQVTMMFWYRQQPGQSLTLIATANQGSEATYESGFVIDKFPISRPNLTFSTLTVSNMSPEDSSIYLCSGGETQYFGPGTRLLVL.

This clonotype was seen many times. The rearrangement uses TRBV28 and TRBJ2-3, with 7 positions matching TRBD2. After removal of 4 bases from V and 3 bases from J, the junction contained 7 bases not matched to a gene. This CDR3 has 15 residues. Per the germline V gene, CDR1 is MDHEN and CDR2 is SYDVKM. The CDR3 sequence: CASSSRLAGTDTQYF. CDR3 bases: TGTGCCAGCAGTTCGCGACTAGCAGGGACAGATACGCAGTATTTT.

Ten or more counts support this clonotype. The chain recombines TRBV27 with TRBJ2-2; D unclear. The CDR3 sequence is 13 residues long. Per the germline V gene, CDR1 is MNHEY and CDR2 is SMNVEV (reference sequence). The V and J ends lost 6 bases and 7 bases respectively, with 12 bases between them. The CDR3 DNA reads TGTGCCAGCAGCCCCTCGGGTAGCGGGGAGCTGTTTTTT. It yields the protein CASSPSGSGELFF.

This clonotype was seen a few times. CDR3: CASSPGQGAPENQPQHF. In DNA form, the CDR3 reads TGTGCCAGCAGTCCCGGACAGGGGGCACCGGAAAATCAGCCCCAGCATTTT. V and J are TRBV27 and TRBJ1-5; TRBD1 matches 11 bases. The CDR3 has 17 amino acids. V was clipped by 5 bases and J by 4 bases; unmatched bases: 10. Looked up from germline, CDR1 is MNHEY and CDR2 is SMNVEV (reference sequence).

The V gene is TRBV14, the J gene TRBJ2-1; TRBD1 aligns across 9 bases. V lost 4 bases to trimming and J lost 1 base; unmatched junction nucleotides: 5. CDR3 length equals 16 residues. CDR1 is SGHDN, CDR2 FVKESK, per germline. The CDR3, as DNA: TGTGCCAGCAGCCGAAGGACAGGGGTGTCCTACAATGAGCAGTTCTTC. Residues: CASSRRTGVSYNEQFF.

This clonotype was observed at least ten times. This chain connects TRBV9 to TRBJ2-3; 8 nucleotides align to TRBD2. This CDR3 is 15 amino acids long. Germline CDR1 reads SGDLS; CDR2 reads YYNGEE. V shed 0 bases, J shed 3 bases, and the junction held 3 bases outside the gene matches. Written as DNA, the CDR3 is TGTGCCAGCAGCGTAGCGACTAGCGCGACAGATACGCAGTATTTT. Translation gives CASSVATSATDTQYF.

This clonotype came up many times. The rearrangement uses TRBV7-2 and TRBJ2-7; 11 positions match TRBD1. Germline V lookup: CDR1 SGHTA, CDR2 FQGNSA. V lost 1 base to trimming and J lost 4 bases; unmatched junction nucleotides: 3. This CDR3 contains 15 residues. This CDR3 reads CASSLVGTGGYEQYF. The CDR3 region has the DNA TGTGCCAGCAGCTTAGTTGGGACAGGGGGTTACGAGCAGTACTTC.

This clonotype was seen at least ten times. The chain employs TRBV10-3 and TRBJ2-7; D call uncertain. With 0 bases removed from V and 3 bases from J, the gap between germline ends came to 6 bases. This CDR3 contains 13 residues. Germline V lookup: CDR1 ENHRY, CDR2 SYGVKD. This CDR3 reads CAISESGIYEQYF. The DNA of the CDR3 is TGTGCCATCAGTGAGTCAGGGATCTACGAGCAGTACTTC.

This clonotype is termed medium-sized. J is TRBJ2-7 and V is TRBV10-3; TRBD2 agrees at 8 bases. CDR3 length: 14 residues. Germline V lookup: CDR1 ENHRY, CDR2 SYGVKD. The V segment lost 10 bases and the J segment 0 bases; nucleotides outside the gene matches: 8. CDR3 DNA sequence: TGTGCCACTCGATTCGGGACTAGCTCCTACGAGCAGTACTTC. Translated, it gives CATRFGTSSYEQYF.

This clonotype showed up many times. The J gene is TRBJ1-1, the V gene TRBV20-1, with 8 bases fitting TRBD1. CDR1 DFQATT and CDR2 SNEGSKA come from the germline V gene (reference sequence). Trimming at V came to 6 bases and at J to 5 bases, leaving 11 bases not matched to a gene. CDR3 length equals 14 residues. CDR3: CSASAQGAGTEAFF. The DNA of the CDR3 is TGCAGTGCCTCCGCCCAGGGGGCCGGTACTGAAGCTTTCTTT.

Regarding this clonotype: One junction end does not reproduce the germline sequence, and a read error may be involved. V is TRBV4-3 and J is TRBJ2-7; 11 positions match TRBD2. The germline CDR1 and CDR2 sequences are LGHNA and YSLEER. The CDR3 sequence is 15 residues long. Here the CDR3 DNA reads TGCGCCAACAGCTACTGGACTAGCGGGTCATACGAGCAGTACTTC. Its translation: CANSYWTSGSYEQYF.

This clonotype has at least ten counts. CDR3 sequence reads: CASNRHGANYGYTF. The CDR3 DNA sequence: TGTGCCAGCAATAGGCACGGAGCTAACTATGGCTACACCTTC. This chain uses TRBV28 with TRBJ1-2; no clear D. Germline-derived CDR1 and CDR2 are MDHEN and SYDVKM. V was shortened by 7 bases and J by 0 bases, with 12 bases between the two germline ends. There are 14 residues in the CDR3.